A selection of T cell receptor beta chains follows, all from one sample in a study of cytomegalovirus exposure and HLA in healthy donors. Profiled with immunoSEQ multiplex PCR; TCRdb holds only in-frame clones, not every one. In the table there are roughly 100,000 clones, about 85% of which are singletons. The sample consisted of PBMCs. These receptor sequences come from a man aged 18 to 29 in good health and CMV-seropositive. Both conserved end residues are part of each CDR3. A D gene is named only where the DNA matches it firmly. Rows may omit the clone size; those that give it use once, few, many or a size class.

d_gene,len,v_gene,j_gene,abundance,CDR3nt,CDR3aa
NA,17,TRBV7-6,TRBJ2-5,NA,TGTGCCAGCAGCTTAGCGTGGCGGGACGGGAGAGGGGAGACCCAGTACTTC,CASSLAWRDGRGETQYF
NA,15,TRBV7-2,TRBJ1-2,NA,TGTGCCAGCAGCCCCCCAGGCAGGGTTGATTATGGCTACACCTTC,CASSPPGRVDYGYTF
NA,18,TRBV12-2,TRBJ2-1,NA,TGTGCAAGTCGCTTTCAAACCTATAGCGGGAGCGTTTACAATGAGCAGTTCTTC,CASRFQTYSGSVYNEQFF
NA,13,TRBV6-6,TRBJ1-2,NA,TGTGCCAGCAGTTACTCGGGGGGGGAGGCGAAGACCTTC,CASSYSGGEAKTF
TRBD1,17,TRBV14,TRBJ1-1,NA,TGTGCCAGCAGCCAATTCGGGACAGCAAGGTCAAACACTGAAGCTTTCTTT,CASSQFGTARSNTEAFF
TRBD2,16,TRBV5-1,TRBJ2-2,NA,TGCGCCAGCAGCTTGACTAGCGGGAGGGTCACCGGGGAGCTGTTTTTT,CASSLTSGRVTGELFF
TRBD1,18,TRBV19,TRBJ1-5,NA,TGTGCCAGTAGTACTCCTCCAGGGGGGACAAGTAGCAATCAGCCCCAGCATTTT,CASSTPPGGTSSNQPQHF
NA,16,TRBV11-2,TRBJ2-4,NA,TGTGCCAGCAGCCCCGACGGGACATGGGCCAAAAACATTCAGTACTTC,CASSPDGTWAKNIQYF
TRBD1,15,TRBV5-1,TRBJ2-1,NA,TGCGCCAGCAGCTTGGTGGGACAGGGCGGCAATGAGCAGTTCTTC,CASSLVGQGGNEQFF
NA,13,TRBV7-9,TRBJ1-1,NA,TGTGCCAGCAGCTTAGGATCGGGGACTGAAGCTTTCTTT,CASSLGSGTEAFF
TRBD2,17,TRBV5-4,TRBJ2-1,NA,TGTGCCAGCAGCCCTAACTTGGGGACTAGGGTATACAATGAGCAGTTCTTC,CASSPNLGTRVYNEQFF
NA,16,TRBV6-5,TRBJ2-5,NA,TGTGCCAGCAGTTACTCGGTATATGGGGGCAAGGAGACCCAGTACTTC,CASSYSVYGGKETQYF
TRBD2,16,TRBV18,TRBJ2-3,NA,TGTGCCAGCTCACTAGCGGGAGGGATGAGCACAGATACGCAGTATTTT,CASSLAGGMSTDTQYF
TRBD2,18,TRBV4-2,TRBJ2-3,NA,TGTGCCAGCAGCCAAGATCAGTATTGGCCTAGCGGTTGGGTTACGCAGTATTTT,CASSQDQYWPSGWVTQYF
TRBD1,14,TRBV2,TRBJ1-1,NA,TGTGCTACTACAGGGGGCGCGGCGTCCACTGAAGCTTTCTTT,CATTGGAASTEAFF
TRBD1,15,TRBV7-9,TRBJ2-3,NA,TGTGCCAGCAGCCCTCGGACAGGGAGTACGGATACGCAGTATTTT,CASSPRTGSTDTQYF
NA,16,TRBV21-1,TRBJ1-5,NA,TGTGCCAGCAGCAAAGAGGACAGGAATAGCAATCAGCCCCAGCATTTT,CASSKEDRNSNQPQHF
TRBD2,14,TRBV6-1,TRBJ2-3,NA,TGTGCCAGCAGATCTAGCGGACACACAGATACGCAGTATTTT,CASRSSGHTDTQYF
NA,15,TRBV25-1,TRBJ1-3,few,TGTGCCAGCAGTCTCCCAGGGTTTTCTGGAAACACCATATATTTT,CASSLPGFSGNTIYF
TRBD2,18,TRBV27,TRBJ2-5,NA,TGTGCCAGCAGTTCTTCCCCGGCGGCTAGCGGGAGGATGAAGACCCAGTACTTC,CASSSSPAASGRMKTQYF
NA,12,TRBV28,TRBJ1-1,NA,TGTGCCAGTTCGGGGATGAACACTGAAGCTTTCTTT,CASSGMNTEAFF
NA,14,TRBV5-1,TRBJ1-1,once,TGCGCCAGCAGCTTGGGGCCAAAGAACACTGAAGCTTTCTTT,CASSLGPKNTEAFF
NA,14,TRBV30,TRBJ1-1,NA,TGTGCCTGGAGTGTACAGGTAGGGCGCACTGAAGCTTTCTTT,CAWSVQVGRTEAFF
TRBD1,15,TRBV11-2,TRBJ2-5,NA,TGTGCCACCAAGGATGGGTACAGGGGCGGAGAGACCCAGTACTTC,CATKDGYRGGETQYF
TRBD1,14,TRBV28,TRBJ1-1,once,TGTGCCAGCAGTTTTGGGCAGGGGGCCACTGAAGCTTTCTTT,CASSFGQGATEAFF
TRBD2,19,TRBV5-6,TRBJ2-4,NA,TGTGCCAGCAGCCCGCGACTAGCGGGAGGGCCTTCAGCCAAAAACATTCAGTACTTC,CASSPRLAGGPSAKNIQYF
TRBD1,17,TRBV10-2,TRBJ2-1,NA,TGCGCCAGCAGTGAGGAGGGCAGGGGGCGGTTTGGCAATGAGCAGTTCTTC,CASSEEGRGRFGNEQFF
NA,12,TRBV18,TRBJ1-1,NA,TGTGCCAGCTCATCTCCGAACACTGAAGCTTTCTTT,CASSSPNTEAFF
TRBD1,14,TRBV28,TRBJ2-1,NA,TGTGCCAGCAGCTCGAGAAATACAGGGGATGAGCAGTTCTTC,CASSSRNTGDEQFF
NA,13,TRBV7-9,TRBJ2-1,NA,TGTGCCAGCAGCTTAGTCCAGGTGGATGAGCAGTTCTTC,CASSLVQVDEQFF
NA,15,TRBV15,TRBJ1-3,NA,TGTGCCACCAGCAGCACCCGGGACTCTGGAAACACCATATATTTT,CATSSTRDSGNTIYF
NA,15,TRBV6-5,TRBJ1-2,NA,TGTGCCAGCAGTTACCTGGAGGGCTCGGGCTATGGCTACACCTTC,CASSYLEGSGYGYTF
NA,15,TRBV5-4,TRBJ2-5,NA,TGTGCCAGCACCCCCCAGGGGGGCGGGTGGGAGACCCAGTACTTC,CASTPQGGGWETQYF
TRBD2,13,TRBV10-2,TRBJ2-1,NA,TGCGCCGGAGGGACTAGCGTAGTTAATGAGCAGTTCTTC,CAGGTSVVNEQFF
NA,13,TRBV18,TRBJ2-1,once,TGTGCCAGCTCACCACCTTCAGGGGAGGAGCAGTTCTTC,CASSPPSGEEQFF
TRBD1,15,TRBV5-1,TRBJ1-4,NA,TGCGCCAGCAGCCTAAGGACAGGAGGACTGGAAAAACTGTTTTTT,CASSLRTGGLEKLFF
TRBD2,15,TRBV6-4,TRBJ2-3,NA,TGTGCCAGCAGTGATCGAGCGGGAGGGGGAGATACGCAGTATTTT,CASSDRAGGGDTQYF
NA,13,TRBV4-2,TRBJ2-1,NA,TGTGCCAGCAGCCAAAACCAGGAGGGCCGTGCGTTCTTC,CASSQNQEGRAFF
NA,13,TRBV18,TRBJ2-5,NA,TGTGCCAGCTCACTGGCAATACAAGAGACCCAGTACTTC,CASSLAIQETQYF
TRBD1,15,TRBV27,TRBJ1-3,NA,TGTGCCAGCAGAGAGACAGGGGAAACTGGAAACACCATATATTTT,CASRETGETGNTIYF
NA,13,TRBV30,TRBJ2-2,NA,TGTGCCTGGACATCAACAGGGTCTGGGGAGCTGTTTTTT,CAWTSTGSGELFF
TRBD2,19,TRBV9,TRBJ2-3,NA,TGTGCCAGCAGCCCTCTTGGGCTAGCGGGAGGACCGGAAGAAGATACGCAGTATTTT,CASSPLGLAGGPEEDTQYF